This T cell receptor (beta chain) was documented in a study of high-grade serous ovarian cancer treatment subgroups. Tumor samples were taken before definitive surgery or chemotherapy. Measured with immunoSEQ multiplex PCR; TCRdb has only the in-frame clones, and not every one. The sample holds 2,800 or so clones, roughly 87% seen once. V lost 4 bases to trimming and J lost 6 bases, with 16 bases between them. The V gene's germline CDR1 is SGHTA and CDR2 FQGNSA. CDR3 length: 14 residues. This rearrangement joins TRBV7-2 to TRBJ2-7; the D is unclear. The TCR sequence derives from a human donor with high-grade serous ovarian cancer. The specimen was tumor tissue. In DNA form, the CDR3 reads TGTGCCAGCAGCTACGGTCAGCCGTCCGGCGAGCAGTACTTC. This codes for CASSYGQPSGEQYF.